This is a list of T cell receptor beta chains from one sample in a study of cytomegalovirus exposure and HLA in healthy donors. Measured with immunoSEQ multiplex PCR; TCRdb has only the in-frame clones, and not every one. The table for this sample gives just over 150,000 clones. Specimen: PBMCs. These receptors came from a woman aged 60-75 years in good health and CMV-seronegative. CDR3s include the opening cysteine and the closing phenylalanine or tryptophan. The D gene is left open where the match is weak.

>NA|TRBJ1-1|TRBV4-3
TGCGCCAGCAGCCCCTCTAGTGGCGACACTGAAGCTTTCTTT
CASSPSSGDTEAFF
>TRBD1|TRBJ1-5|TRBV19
TGTGCCAGTAGTATAAAGGGGACAGGTTATCAGCCCCAGCATTTT
CASSIKGTGYQPQHF
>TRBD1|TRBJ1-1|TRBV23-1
TGCGCCAGCAGAAGGGACAGCTACACTGAAGCTTTCTTT
CASRRDSYTEAFF
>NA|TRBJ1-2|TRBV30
TGTGCCTGGAGTGTACAGGGTATTCCCAAGTCCAACACCTTC
CAWSVQGIPKSNTF
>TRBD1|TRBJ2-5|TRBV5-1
TGCGCCAGCAGCCGTGGACAGGGGGCGGGAGAGACCCAGTACTTC
CASSRGQGAGETQYF
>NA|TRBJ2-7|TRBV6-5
TGTGCCAGCTCCCCAGTCCCGGACAACTCCTACGAGCAGTACTTC
CASSPVPDNSYEQYF
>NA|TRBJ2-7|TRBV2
TGTGCCAGCACCTACAGGGCGGGCGAGCAGTACTTC
CASTYRAGEQYF
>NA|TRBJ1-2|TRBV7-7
TGTGCCAGCAGCCCGATCCTCGCGCGTGGCTACACCTTC
CASSPILARGYTF
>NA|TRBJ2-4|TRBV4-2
TGTGCCAGCAGCCTCGCGACTGAAAACATTCAGTACTTC
CASSLATENIQYF
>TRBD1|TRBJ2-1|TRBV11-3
TGTGCCAGCAGCTTAGGAGGAAGGACAGGGGTACACAATGAGCAGTTCTTC
CASSLGGRTGVHNEQFF
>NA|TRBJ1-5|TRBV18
TGTGCCAGCTCACCAGGAGGGGAGAGTCAGCCCCAGCATTTT
CASSPGGESQPQHF
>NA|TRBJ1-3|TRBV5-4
TGTGCCAGCAGCTCGACTAATGGAAACACCATATATTTT
CASSSTNGNTIYF
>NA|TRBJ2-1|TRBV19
TGTGCCAGTAGTATTCTTTCAGGGGAGAATGAGCAGTTCTTC
CASSILSGENEQFF
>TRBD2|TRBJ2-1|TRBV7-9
TGTGCCAGCAGCTTCCTATTGACTAGCGGGAGGGGCAATGAGCAGTTCTTC
CASSFLLTSGRGNEQFF
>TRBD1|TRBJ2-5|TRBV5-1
TGCGCCAGCAGCTTGGAGGGACAGGGGATAGAGACCCAGTACTTC
CASSLEGQGIETQYF